The next 6 T cell receptor beta chains were all read from a single sample in a study of breast tumors, draining lymph nodes, adjacent tissues. TCRdb reprocessed the multiplex PCR reads via MiXCR and lists one record per CDR3 protein. The table includes around 66,000 distinct CDR3 sequences, about 40% detected once. Sample: breast tumor tissue. The receptor set was obtained from a female donor with breast cancer. Some clones in this sample may be carry-over from other donors' samples.

This clonotype was seen a handful of times. One end of the junction fails to match germline, which may point to a read error. J is TRBJ1-4 and V is TRBV29-1; D is perhaps TRBD1 (5 bases). CDR3 length: 12 residues. The germline gives CDR1 SQVTM, CDR2 ANQGSEA. The CDR3 loop is CSVQETAEKLFF. The CDR3, as DNA: TGCAGCGTTCAAGAGACAGCTGAAAAACTGTTTTTT. Full variable domain (remainder filled in from reference TRBV29-1 and TRBJ1-4): SAVISQKPSRDICQRGTSLTIQCQVDSQVTMMFWYRQQPGQSLTLIATANQGSEATYESGFVIDKFPISRPNLTFSTLTVSNMSPEDSSIYLCSVQETAEKLFFGSGTQLSVL.

The chain is built from TRBV29-1 and TRBJ1-2; unclear D gene. Per the germline V gene, CDR1 is SQVTM and CDR2 is ANQGSEA. The V and J ends lost 8 bases and 2 bases respectively, with 12 bases between them. This CDR3 is 12 amino acids long. CDR3 sequence reads: CSLVQENYGYTF. The DNA of the CDR3 is TGCAGCTTGGTTCAGGAGAACTATGGCTACACCTTC.

About this clonotype itself: One base away lies a much larger clone, so this may be a sequencing read error. The rearrangement links TRBV3-1 to TRBJ2-7; TRBD2 agrees at 11 bases. The J call may be mistaken, given a closer DNA end match to TRBJ2-1. This CDR3 region has 14 residues. CDR1 LGHDT and CDR2 YNNKEL come from the germline V gene (reference sequence). CDR3 coding DNA: TGTCCCAGCAGCGAACTAGCGGGAGAGGGTGAGCAGTTCTTC. Translated, it gives CPSSELAGEGEQFF.

This clonotype came up once. The V and J genes are TRBV25-1 and TRBJ2-1; D not resolved. The CDR3 sequence is 11 residues long. Germline V lookup: CDR1 MGHDK, CDR2 SYGVNS. V was cut by 9 bases and J by 2 bases, with 5 bases left in between. The CDR3, as DNA: TGTGCCAGTGATGCCTACAATGAGCAGTTCTTC. This encodes CASDAYNEQFF. Full variable domain (missing parts from reference TRBV25-1 and TRBJ2-1): EADIYQTPRYLVIGTGKKITLECSQTMGHDKMYWYQQDPGMELHLIHYSYGVNSTEKGDLSSESTVSRIRTEHFPLTLESARPSHTSQYLCASDAYNEQFFGPGTRLTVL.

As to this clonotype: The conserved phenylalanine or tryptophan normally closing the CDR3 is absent here, so this likely arose from a read error. V usage is TRBV20-1 and J usage is TRBJ1-3; possibly TRBD1 for D (5 bases). Trimming pared 0 bases from V and 6 bases from J, leaving 15 bases between. CDR3 length equals 15 residues. Germline-derived CDR1 and CDR2 are DFQATT and SNEGSKA (reference sequence). Here the CDR3 DNA reads TGCAGTGCTAGAGATAGCGGGGCTAGGGCAAACACCATATATCTT. Its protein is CSARDSGARANTIYL.

Worth noting for this clonotype: With a much larger clone just one base away, this may be a read error. This rearrangement joins TRBV6-2 or TRBV6-3 to TRBJ1-2; D gene ambiguous. The CDR3 contains 13 residues. CDR1 and CDR2 from the germline V gene are MNHEY and SVGEGT. Trimming pared 6 bases from V and 5 bases from J, leaving 13 bases between. In DNA, the CDR3 is TGTGCCAGCAGACCAGCCATGATTTATGGCTACACCTTC. As protein: CASRPAMIYGYTF.